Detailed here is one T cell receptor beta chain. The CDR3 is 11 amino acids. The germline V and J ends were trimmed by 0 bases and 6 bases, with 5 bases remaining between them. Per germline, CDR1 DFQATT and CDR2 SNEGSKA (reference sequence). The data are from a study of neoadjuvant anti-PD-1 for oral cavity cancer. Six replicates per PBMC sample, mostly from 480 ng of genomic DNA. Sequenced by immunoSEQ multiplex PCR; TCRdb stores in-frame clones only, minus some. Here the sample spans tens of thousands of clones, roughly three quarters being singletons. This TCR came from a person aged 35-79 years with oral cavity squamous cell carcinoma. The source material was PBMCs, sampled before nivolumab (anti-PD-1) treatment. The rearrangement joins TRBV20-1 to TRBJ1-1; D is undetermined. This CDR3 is CSAREVPEAFF. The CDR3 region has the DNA TGCAGTGCTAGAGAAGTCCCTGAAGCTTTCTTT.